This T cell receptor beta chain emerged from a study of T cells after yellow fever vaccination. General study results and limits: In FACS-sorted repertoires, abundant clonotypes from the bulk population could appear as contaminants. Reappearing after the booster were most of the clones from primary vaccination (almost 97% CD4, 88% CD8).

MiXCR was run by TCRdb on the 5' RACE reads, yielding one entry per CDR3 protein. The sample consists of 450,000 to 600,000 distinct CDR3 sequences, about 13% of them appearing once. With regard to this clonotype: Antigen: not known.

This specimen consisted of PBMCs, obtained on the day of the yellow fever booster vaccination. The receptor was isolated from a man aged 25 to 40 who received the YFV17D yellow fever vaccine.

The CDR3 DNA sequence: TGTGCCAGCAGCTTGGGGGTGACACAGCCCCAGCATTTT. This gives the protein CASSLGVTQPQHF. This rearrangement joins TRBV7-8 to TRBJ1-5; possible D gene TRBD1, 5 bases. V was pared by 3 bases and J by 7 bases, with 10 bases between. There are 13 residues in the CDR3. Per germline, CDR1 SGHVS and CDR2 FQNEAQ. The complete variable domain, with remaining parts taken from reference TRBV7-8 and TRBJ1-5, reads GAGVSQSPRYKVAKRGQDVALRCDPISGHVSLFWYQQALGQGPEFLTYFQNEAQLDKSGLPSDRFFAERPEGSVSTLKIQRTQQEDSAVYLCASSLGVTQPQHFGDGTRLSIL.